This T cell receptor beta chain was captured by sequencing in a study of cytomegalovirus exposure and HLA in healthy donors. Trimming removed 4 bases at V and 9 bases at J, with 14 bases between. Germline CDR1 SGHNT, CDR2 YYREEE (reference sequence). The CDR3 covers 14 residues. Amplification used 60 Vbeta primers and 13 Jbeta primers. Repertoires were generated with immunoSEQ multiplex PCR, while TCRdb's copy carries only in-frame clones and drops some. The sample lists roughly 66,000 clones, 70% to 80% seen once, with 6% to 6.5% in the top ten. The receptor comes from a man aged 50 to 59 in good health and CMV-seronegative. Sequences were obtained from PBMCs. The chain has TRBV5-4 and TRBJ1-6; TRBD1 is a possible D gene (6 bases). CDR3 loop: CASSPNGQFSPLHF. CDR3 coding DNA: TGTGCCAGCAGCCCGAACGGACAGTTTTCACCCCTCCACTTT.